This T cell receptor (beta chain) was found in a study of Tregs in tolerant kidney transplant recipients. Generated by immunoSEQ multiplex PCR, the TCRdb table keeps only in-frame clones and is missing some. This table lists 20,000 to 30,000 clones. V shed 2 bases, J shed 4 bases, and the junction held 9 bases outside the gene matches. This CDR3 is 18 amino acids long. The germline CDR1 and CDR2 sequences are GTSNPN and SVGIG (reference sequence). Mixed chimerism was transient after nonmyeloablative marrow transplants from related graft donors. Thawed PBMCs were FACS-sorted into unstimulated CD4+CD25+CD127- regulatory T cells, CD4+CD25- non-regulatory cells, CD4 and CD8 cells. A word on this clone: From the germline J gene comes the end of the CDR3, since the read stops 3 residues before it.

The sequence derives from a human patient who received a combined kidney and bone marrow transplant. Some T cells may originate from the graft donor. The sequenced sample was CD4+ T cells from blood (PBMCs), obtained 6 months after the transplant. The J gene is TRBJ2-3, the V gene TRBV30; 16 nucleotides line up with TRBD2. CDR3 sequence reads: CAWSPRPGLAGGADTQYF. The part of the CDR3 DNA that was read is TGTGCCTGGAGTCCCCGACCGGGACTAGCGGGAGGGGCAGATACG.